A single sample gave rise to the 24 T cell receptor beta chains below, sequenced in a study of blood T cell repertoires in COVID-19. Clones were sequenced by immunoSEQ multiplex PCR, and TCRdb holds only the in-frame ones, with some missing. The data contain 160,000 or so clones, 75% to 85% of them singletons. The sample was peripheral blood. These receptor sequences come from a human donor in a cohort sampled during active COVID-19.

This chain connects TRBV7-2 to TRBJ2-7; TRBD2 matches 7 bases. The CDR3 spans 13 residues. V lost 4 bases and J lost 3; bases outside the gene matches: 3. From germline, CDR1 is SGHTA and CDR2 FQGNSA. For the CDR3, the DNA is TGTGCCAGCAGCTCACCGGGAGGCTACGAGCAGTACTTC. Amino acids: CASSSPGGYEQYF.

V and J are TRBV6-5 and TRBJ2-7, with 10 bases identical to TRBD2. The J segment lost 3 bases and the V segment lost 6 bases, leaving 5 bases of the junction unmatched. The CDR3 is 14 residues long. CDR1 is MNHEY, CDR2 SVGAGI, per germline. The CDR3 coding sequence is TGTGCCAGCAGCCAACTAGCGGGGAACTACGAGCAGTACTTC. Translated, it gives CASSQLAGNYEQYF.

The chain has TRBV6-2 or TRBV6-3 and TRBJ2-2; maybe TRBD2 (6 bases). Trimming took off 0 bases at V and 1 base at J, with 6 bases between the two ends. CDR3 length equals 15 residues. Per germline, CDR1 MNHEY and CDR2 SVGEGT. CDR3 loop: CASSYSGGNTGELFF. In nucleotides, the CDR3 is TGTGCCAGCAGTTACTCCGGGGGGAACACCGGGGAGCTGTTTTTT.

Comment on this clone: Distinct nucleotide sequences in the sample also encode this CDR3. The chain recombines TRBV27 with TRBJ2-7, with a tentative D call TRBD1 (6 bases). The V end lost 3 bases, the J end lost 1 base, and 7 bases lay between the germline ends. The germline CDR1 and CDR2 sequences are MNHEY and SMNVEV (reference sequence). This CDR3 has 13 amino acids. The CDR3 protein is CASSFRGSYEQYF. CDR3 bases: TGTGCCAGCAGTTTTAGGGGGTCCTACGAGCAGTACTTC.

The chain employs TRBV7-2 and TRBJ2-7; 10 positions agree with TRBD1. V lost 5 bases to trimming and J lost 4 bases; unmatched junction nucleotides: 8. Germline CDR1 reads SGHTA; CDR2 reads FQGNSA. This CDR3 has 15 amino acids. CDR3 in DNA: TGTGCCAGCAGCCAACCGGGACAGGGGAAGTACGAGCAGTACTTC. It is translated as CASSQPGQGKYEQYF.

The chain carries TRBV27 and TRBJ1-2, with unresolved D. The V gene's germline CDR1 is MNHEY and CDR2 SMNVEV (reference sequence). Trimming pared 6 bases from V and 5 bases from J, leaving 19 bases between. The CDR3 is 15 amino acids. The CDR3 loop is CASSSSETRMYGYTF. The CDR3 DNA follows: TGTGCCAGCAGCTCCTCAGAGACAAGAATGTATGGCTACACCTTC.

The chain employs TRBV5-6 and TRBJ1-6; D call uncertain. The CDR3 runs 15 residues. Germline CDR1 reads SGHDT; CDR2 reads YYEEEE. Trimming took off 4 bases at V and 8 bases at J, with 16 bases between the two ends. In nucleotides, the CDR3 is TGTGCCAGCAGCACGAGGATAACTGGAGATTCACCCCTCCACTTT. Amino acid sequence: CASSTRITGDSPLHF.

V and J are TRBV27 and TRBJ2-1; TRBD2 matches 13 bases. Germline-derived CDR1 and CDR2 are MNHEY and SMNVEV (reference sequence). V shed 8 bases and J 8 bases; nucleotides not matched to a gene: 9. This CDR3 is built from 15 residues. The CDR3 loop is CASETSGGAVHEQFF. DNA for the CDR3: TGTGCCAGCGAAACTAGCGGGGGGGCCGTTCATGAGCAGTTCTTC.

The chain employs TRBV7-9 and TRBJ1-6; 9 bases agree with TRBD1. CDR1 is SEHNR, CDR2 FQNEAQ, per germline (reference sequence). The CDR3 has 14 amino acids. J lost 7 bases, V lost 5 bases, and 3 bases had no gene match. CDR3 protein: CASSTGGRNSPLHF. In nucleotides, the CDR3 is TGTGCCAGCAGCACAGGGGGCAGGAATTCACCCCTCCACTTT.

The J gene is TRBJ1-2, the V gene TRBV3-1 (or the pseudogene TRBV3-2); D is perhaps TRBD1 (6 bases). V lost 3 bases, J lost 2 bases, and 7 bases lay in between. The CDR3 consists of 13 residues. Germline CDR1 is LGHDT and CDR2 is YNNKEL (reference sequence). CDR3 DNA sequence: TGTGCCAGCAGCCAGGGGGCGAACTATGGCTACACCTTC. This sequence encodes CASSQGANYGYTF.

V is TRBV4-1 and J is TRBJ2-7, with D possibly being TRBD2 (5 bases). Germline CDR1 MGHRA, CDR2 YSYEKL. This CDR3 has 14 residues. Trimming left V 4 bases short and J 0 bases short, with 10 bases between. This CDR3 is CASSREADSYEQYF. The CDR3 region has the DNA TGCGCCAGCAGCCGAGAAGCGGACTCCTACGAGCAGTACTTC.

The chain uses TRBV7-2 and TRBJ1-6; 7 positions agree with TRBD1. Looked up from germline, CDR1 is SGHTA and CDR2 is FQGNSA. After removal of 3 bases from V and 8 bases from J, the junction contained 10 bases not matched to a gene. The CDR3 sequence is 16 residues long. The CDR3 reads CASSFRAGTDDSPLHF. CDR3 DNA sequence: TGTGCCAGCAGCTTTAGGGCCGGGACAGATGATTCACCCCTCCACTTT.

This chain connects TRBV5-6 to TRBJ2-5, with 7 bases matching TRBD1. This CDR3 has 18 residues. Unmatched junction bases numbered 18, after V lost 4 bases and J lost 3 bases. Per the germline V gene, CDR1 is SGHDT and CDR2 is YYEEEE. CDR3 nucleotide sequence: TGTGCCAGCAGCCCCCTACGGACAGGCATTACATTCGAAGAGACCCAGTACTTC. Translating gives CASSPLRTGITFEETQYF.

The rearrangement joins TRBV2 to TRBJ1-5, with 7 nucleotides matching TRBD1. Per germline, CDR1 SNHLY and CDR2 FYNNEI. V trimming: 8 bases; J trimming: 2 bases; junction bases outside the gene matches: 12. This CDR3 is 16 amino acids long. CDR3 nucleotide sequence: TGTGCCAGCGATACTTCTACAGGGGCGGGCAATCAGCCCCAGCATTTT. Residues: CASDTSTGAGNQPQHF.

The gene calls are TRBV6-4 and TRBJ1-1; weak D call: TRBD1 (5 bases). V lost 3 bases to trimming and J lost 1 base, with 6 bases between them. CDR3 length: 13 residues. The germline CDR1 and CDR2 sequences are MRHNA and SNTAGT. The CDR3 is CASSETGNTEAFF. In DNA, the CDR3 is TGTGCCAGCAGTGAAACAGGGAACACTGAAGCTTTCTTT.

This chain connects TRBV27 to TRBJ2-7, with D maybe TRBD1 (6 bases). The V end was cut by 4 bases, the J end by 6 bases, with 19 bases between. The germline V gene encodes CDR1 MNHEY and CDR2 SMNVEV (reference sequence). The CDR3 runs 15 residues. The CDR3, as DNA: TGTGCCAGCAGTTATACCACAGGGACGGTCTTCGAGCAGTACTTC. This encodes CASSYTTGTVFEQYF.

This chain uses TRBV3-1 (or the pseudogene TRBV3-2) with TRBJ2-7; D remains unclear. CDR1 and CDR2 (germline): LGHDT, YNNKEL (reference sequence). The CDR3 consists of 13 residues. Trimming removed 4 bases at V and 2 bases at J, with 9 bases between. CDR3 in amino acids: CASSPQVAYEQYF. CDR3 nucleotide sequence: TGTGCCAGCAGCCCCCAGGTCGCCTACGAGCAGTACTTC.

This sequence joins TRBV24-1 and TRBJ1-2; 10 bases line up with TRBD1. V was clipped by 5 bases and J by 4 bases; unmatched bases: 6. Germline V gives CDR1 KGHDR, CDR2 SFDVKD. The CDR3 runs to 15 residues. CDR3 coding DNA: TGTGCCACCAGTGGAGGACAGGGGGGAATCTATGGCTACACCTTC. Translating it yields CATSGGQGGIYGYTF.

The V gene is TRBV19, the J gene TRBJ1-1; D unresolved. The V end lost 7 bases, the J end lost 4 bases, and 10 bases lay between the germline ends. Germline CDR1 is LNHDA and CDR2 is SQIVND (reference sequence). CDR3 size: 12 residues. CDR3 region: CASTHSPTEAFF. As DNA, the CDR3 is TGTGCCAGTACCCACTCACCCACTGAAGCTTTCTTT.

The chain joins TRBV23-1 to TRBJ1-1; 8 nucleotides agree with TRBD1. TRBV23-1 falls under the ORF class, with uncertain function. After removal of 2 bases from V and 2 bases from J, the junction contained 4 bases not matched to a gene. CDR3 length equals 15 residues. The CDR3 sequence: CASSQNRGVNTEAFF. Written as DNA, the CDR3 is TGCGCCAGCAGTCAAAACAGGGGGGTAAACACTGAAGCTTTCTTT.

This clone was seen just once. The CDR3 nucleotides are TGTGCCAGCAAAAAAGCGTCGACTAATGAAAAACTGTTTTTT. Amino acid sequence: CASKKASTNEKLFF. This chain uses TRBV27 with TRBJ1-4; D remains unclear. The CDR3 runs to 14 residues. Looked up from germline, CDR1 is MNHEY and CDR2 is SMNVEV (reference sequence). The V and J ends lost 7 bases and 2 bases respectively, with 11 bases between them.

V is TRBV27 and J is TRBJ2-2; D is perhaps TRBD2 (7 bases). V lost 7 bases, J lost 4 bases, and 13 bases lay in between. CDR3 size: 14 residues. Germline CDR1 reads MNHEY; CDR2 reads SMNVEV (reference sequence). CDR3 sequence (DNA): TGTGCCAGCAAAAGGGGGGGGCCCACCGGGGAGCTGTTTTTT. It encodes CASKRGGPTGELFF.

The rearrangement links TRBV3-1 (or the pseudogene TRBV3-2) to TRBJ2-1; 11 bases match TRBD2. Germline CDR1 reads LGHDT; CDR2 reads YNNKEL (reference sequence). With 4 bases clipped from V and 3 bases from J, the junction kept 8 bases outside the gene matches. The CDR3 spans 17 residues. CDR3 in amino acids: CASSRRTGTSGYNEQFF. CDR3 DNA sequence: TGTGCCAGCAGCCGGCGAACCGGGACTAGCGGCTACAATGAGCAGTTCTTC.

The V call is TRBV27, the J call TRBJ1-1; 9 bases fit TRBD1. CDR1 is MNHEY and CDR2 is SMNVEV in the germline V gene (reference sequence). The CDR3 has 14 amino acids. V was pared by 8 bases and J by 0 bases, with 4 bases of the junction left unmatched. In nucleotides, the CDR3 is TGTGCCAGCGGGAGACAGGGGGTGAACACTGAAGCTTTCTTT. It is translated as CASGRQGVNTEAFF.